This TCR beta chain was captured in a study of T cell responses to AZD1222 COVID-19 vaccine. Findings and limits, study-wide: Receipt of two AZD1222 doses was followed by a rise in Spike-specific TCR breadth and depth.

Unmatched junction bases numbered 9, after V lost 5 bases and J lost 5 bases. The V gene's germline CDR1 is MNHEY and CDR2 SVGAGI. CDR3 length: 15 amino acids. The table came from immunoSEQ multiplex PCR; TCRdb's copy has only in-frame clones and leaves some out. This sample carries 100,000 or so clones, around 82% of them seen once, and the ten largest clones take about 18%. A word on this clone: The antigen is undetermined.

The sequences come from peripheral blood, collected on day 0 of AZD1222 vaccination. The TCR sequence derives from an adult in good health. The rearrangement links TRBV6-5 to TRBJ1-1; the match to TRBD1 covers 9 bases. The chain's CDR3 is CASSPGQGRRTEAFF. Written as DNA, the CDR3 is TGTGCCAGCAGTCCCGGACAGGGGCGGAGGACTGAAGCTTTCTTT.